These T cell receptor beta chains were read from a single sample in a study of vaccination effects on CD4 cells after COVID-19. The assay was immunoSEQ multiplex PCR, and TCRdb's table has in-frame clones only and misses some. The sample has about 20,000 clones, approximately 72% seen once. Their specific antigens are unknown. The source material was CD4+ T cells from PBMCs cultured with HCoV-NL63 spike peptides, sampled before COVID-19 vaccination. All receptors derive from a human donor who received a COVID-19 vaccine. Both conserved end residues are part of each CDR3. Each record gives: clone size, J gene, V gene, D gene, CDR3 protein, CDR3 DNA. A D gene is named only where the DNA matches it firmly. A clone size is listed for some rows: how often the clone was seen (once, few, many), or a class if it is expanded.

clone size: NA
J gene: TRBJ1-5
V gene: TRBV9
D gene: NA
CDR3 protein: CASSVGWEGNQPQHF
CDR3 DNA: TGTGCCAGCAGCGTAGGATGGGAGGGCAATCAGCCCCAGCATTTT

clone size: NA
J gene: TRBJ1-5
V gene: TRBV28
D gene: NA
CDR3 protein: CASRDINQPQHF
CDR3 DNA: TGTGCCAGTCGGGACATCAATCAGCCCCAGCATTTT

clone size: NA
J gene: TRBJ1-6
V gene: TRBV3-1/TRBV3-2
D gene: NA
CDR3 protein: CASRNANSPLHF
CDR3 DNA: TGTGCCAGCCGTAATGCGAATTCACCCCTCCACTTT

clone size: NA
J gene: TRBJ2-1
V gene: TRBV7-2
D gene: NA
CDR3 protein: CASSPYPNNNEQFF
CDR3 DNA: TGTGCCAGCAGCCCCTATCCAAACAACAATGAGCAGTTCTTC

clone size: NA
J gene: TRBJ1-2
V gene: TRBV9
D gene: NA
CDR3 protein: CASWGRRGYTF
CDR3 DNA: TGTGCGTCCTGGGGGCGTAGGGGCTACACCTTC

clone size: NA
J gene: TRBJ2-1
V gene: TRBV25-1
D gene: NA
CDR3 protein: CASPSENNEQFF
CDR3 DNA: TGTGCCAGCCCTAGCGAGAACAATGAGCAGTTCTTC

clone size: NA
J gene: TRBJ1-4
V gene: TRBV7-9
D gene: NA
CDR3 protein: CASSLTGTLNYQKLFF
CDR3 DNA: TGTGCCAGCAGCCTGACCGGGACACTCAACTATCAAAAACTGTTTTTT

clone size: NA
J gene: TRBJ2-5
V gene: TRBV15
D gene: TRBD2
CDR3 protein: CATSSRGGPETQYF
CDR3 DNA: TGTGCCACCAGCTCCCGGGGGGGCCCTGAGACCCAGTACTTC

clone size: NA
J gene: TRBJ2-1
V gene: TRBV14
D gene: NA
CDR3 protein: CASSQAASVNRQFF
CDR3 DNA: TGTGCCAGCAGCCAAGCAGCCAGCGTCAATCGGCAGTTCTTC

clone size: NA
J gene: TRBJ1-1
V gene: TRBV2
D gene: NA
CDR3 protein: CASSFRWDTEAFF
CDR3 DNA: TGTGCCAGCAGCTTTAGGTGGGACACTGAAGCTTTCTTT

clone size: once
J gene: TRBJ1-1
V gene: TRBV4-2
D gene: NA
CDR3 protein: CASSQEGGYTEAFF
CDR3 DNA: TGTGCCAGCAGCCAAGAGGGGGGGTACACTGAAGCTTTCTTT

clone size: NA
J gene: TRBJ2-7
V gene: TRBV12-3/TRBV12-4
D gene: NA
CDR3 protein: CASSLTPAKQYF
CDR3 DNA: TGTGCCAGCAGTTTGACGCCGGCCAAGCAGTACTTC

clone size: NA
J gene: TRBJ1-2
V gene: TRBV6-5
D gene: TRBD1
CDR3 protein: CASTRDRGNYGYTF
CDR3 DNA: TGTGCCAGCACTAGGGACAGGGGGAACTATGGCTACACCTTC

clone size: NA
J gene: TRBJ1-5
V gene: TRBV24-1
D gene: NA
CDR3 protein: CATSDRVDQPQHF
CDR3 DNA: TGTGCCACCAGTGACAGGGTGGATCAGCCCCAGCATTTT

clone size: NA
J gene: TRBJ1-3
V gene: TRBV29-1
D gene: NA
CDR3 protein: CSAGGSGTGNTIYF
CDR3 DNA: TGCAGCGCCGGAGGCTCGGGTACTGGAAACACCATATATTTT

clone size: once
J gene: TRBJ2-1
V gene: TRBV29-1
D gene: NA
CDR3 protein: CSVRDRSSYNEQFF
CDR3 DNA: TGCAGCGTTCGTGACAGGAGCTCCTACAATGAGCAGTTCTTC

clone size: NA
J gene: TRBJ2-7
V gene: TRBV6-5
D gene: NA
CDR3 protein: CASSRGVYEQYF
CDR3 DNA: TGTGCCAGCAGTCGGGGCGTCTACGAGCAGTACTTC

clone size: NA
J gene: TRBJ2-1
V gene: TRBV18
D gene: TRBD1
CDR3 protein: CASSFGQGRKFF
CDR3 DNA: TGTGCCAGCTCATTCGGACAGGGTCGAAAGTTCTTC

clone size: few
J gene: TRBJ1-3
V gene: TRBV5-4
D gene: TRBD1
CDR3 protein: CASSKGQGEADGNTIYF
CDR3 DNA: TGTGCCAGCAGCAAGGGACAGGGGGAGGCGGACGGAAACACCATATATTTT

clone size: few
J gene: TRBJ1-2
V gene: TRBV3-1/TRBV3-2
D gene: NA
CDR3 protein: CASSHGWDEASSYTF
CDR3 DNA: TGTGCCAGCAGCCATGGTTGGGACGAGGCCTCGAGCTACACCTTC

clone size: NA
J gene: TRBJ2-3
V gene: TRBV28
D gene: NA
CDR3 protein: CASSLSGMTDTQYF
CDR3 DNA: TGTGCCAGCAGTTTATCCGGGATGACAGATACGCAGTATTTT

clone size: few
J gene: TRBJ1-5
V gene: TRBV5-8
D gene: NA
CDR3 protein: CASSLAGKGNQPQHF
CDR3 DNA: TGTGCCAGCAGCTTGGCAGGGAAAGGGAATCAGCCCCAGCATTTT

clone size: NA
J gene: TRBJ2-7
V gene: TRBV5-6
D gene: NA
CDR3 protein: CASSFQVSSYEQYF
CDR3 DNA: TGTGCCAGCAGCTTCCAGGTTAGCTCCTACGAGCAGTACTTC

clone size: few
J gene: TRBJ1-6
V gene: TRBV29-1
D gene: NA
CDR3 protein: CSVGGTPNSPLHF
CDR3 DNA: TGCAGCGTTGGTGGGACACCTAATTCACCCCTCCACTTT

clone size: NA
J gene: TRBJ2-7
V gene: TRBV6-5
D gene: TRBD1
CDR3 protein: CASRPGTGGNEQYF
CDR3 DNA: TGTGCCAGCAGGCCCGGGACAGGGGGCAACGAGCAGTACTTC

clone size: NA
J gene: TRBJ2-2
V gene: TRBV4-1
D gene: TRBD2
CDR3 protein: CASSQEGFAGGQAGELFF
CDR3 DNA: TGCGCCAGCAGCCAAGAAGGGTTTGCGGGGGGGCAGGCCGGGGAGCTGTTTTTT

clone size: NA
J gene: TRBJ1-2
V gene: TRBV5-4
D gene: NA
CDR3 protein: CASSLSQGTNYGYTF
CDR3 DNA: TGTGCCAGCAGCTTGTCTCAGGGGACAAACTATGGCTACACCTTC